This is a list of T cell receptor beta chains from one sample in a study of blood T cells in healthy people across ages. MiXCR, run by TCRdb on the 5' RACE reads, gives a single entry per CDR3 protein. The data show under 950,000 distinct CDR3 sequences, with roughly 20% seen just once and around 22% held by the top ten. Sequencing was done on a sample of blood. The receptors were gathered from a man between 65 and 85 years old in good health. The CDR3 runs from the conserved cysteine through the conserved F or W. A D gene is named only where the DNA matches it firmly. Rows give clone size only sometimes, using once, few, many, or a class for an expanded clone.

J gene,V gene,D gene,clone size,CDR3 protein,CDR3 DNA
TRBJ2-3,TRBV10-3,TRBD1,.,CAISLTGSTDTQYF,TGTGCCATCAGTTTGACAGGGAGCACAGATACGCAGTATTTT
TRBJ1-2,TRBV6-6,.,.,CAIVGAVDGYTF,TGTGCCATCGTAGGCGCTGTTGATGGCTACACCTTC
TRBJ2-3,TRBV6-4,.,many,CASSVRDTDTQYF,TGTGCCAGCAGTGTCCGGGATACAGATACGCAGTATTTT
TRBJ2-6,TRBV14,.,few,CASSQEMVLGANVLTF,TGTGCCAGCAGCCAAGAAATGGTGCTTGGGGCCAACGTCCTGACTTTC
TRBJ1-4,TRBV12-3/TRBV12-4,TRBD1,few,CASSLYGGPPGQEAEKLFF,TGTGCCAGCAGTTTATATGGGGGGCCCCCGGGACAGGAGGCTGAAAAACTGTTTTTT
TRBJ1-3,TRBV12-3/TRBV12-4,TRBD1,few,CASSLETGDVPIYF,TGTGCCAGCAGTTTAGAGACAGGGGACGTGCCCATATATTTT
TRBJ1-1,TRBV6-6,.,few,CASSYSSSDTEAFF,TGTGCCAGCAGTTACTCTTCATCGGACACTGAAGCTTTCTTT
TRBJ2-7,TRBV28,.,.,CASSLVQSYEQYF,TGTGCCAGCAGTTTAGTACAGAGCTACGAGCAGTACTTC
TRBJ1-1,TRBV29-1,.,.,CSVKDVNTEAFF,TGCAGCGTTAAAGATGTGAACACTGAAGCTTTCTTT
TRBJ1-2,TRBV27,.,.,CASSGRPLDYGYTF,TGTGCCAGCAGTGGCAGGCCGCTGGACTATGGCTACACCTTC
TRBJ1-1,TRBV29-1,TRBD1,few,CSVYQGGTEAFF,TGCAGCGTCTACCAGGGGGGCACTGAAGCTTTCTTT
TRBJ2-7,TRBV4-2,TRBD2,few,CASSQEGLAVAYEQYF,TGTGCCAGCAGCCAAGAGGGGCTAGCGGTGGCCTACGAGCAGTACTTC
TRBJ1-6,TRBV20-1,.,few,CSARDQSSYNSPLHF,TGCAGTGCTCGGGACCAAAGCTCCTATAATTCACCCCTCCACTTT
TRBJ2-1,TRBV18,.,.,CASSPLAAYNEQFF,TGTGCCAGCTCACCACTAGCGGCTTACAATGAGCAGTTCTTC
TRBJ2-5,TRBV12-3/TRBV12-4,TRBD1,many,CASSFRGRETQYF,TGTGCCAGCAGTTTCAGGGGGCGTGAGACCCAGTACTTC
TRBJ1-5,TRBV6-1,.,few,CASSEYRGGNSNQPQHF,TGTGCCAGCAGTGAATATCGAGGGGGAAATAGCAATCAGCCCCAGCATTTT
TRBJ1-5,TRBV6-5,.,.,CASRSHGDGNQPQHF,TGTGCCAGCAGATCCCACGGGGACGGAAATCAGCCCCAGCATTTT